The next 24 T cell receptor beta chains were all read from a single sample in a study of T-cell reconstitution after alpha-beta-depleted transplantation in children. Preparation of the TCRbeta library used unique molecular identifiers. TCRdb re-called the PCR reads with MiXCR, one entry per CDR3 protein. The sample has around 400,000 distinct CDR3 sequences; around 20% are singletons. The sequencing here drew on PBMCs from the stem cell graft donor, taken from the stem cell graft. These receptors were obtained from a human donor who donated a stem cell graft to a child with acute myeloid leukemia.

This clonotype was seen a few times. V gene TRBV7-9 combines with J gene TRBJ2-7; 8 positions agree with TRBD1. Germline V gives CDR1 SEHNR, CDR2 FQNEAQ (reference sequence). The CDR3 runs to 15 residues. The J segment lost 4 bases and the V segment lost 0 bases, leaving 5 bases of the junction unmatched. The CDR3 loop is CASSLAGRGQYEQYF. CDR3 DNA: TGTGCCAGCAGCTTAGCAGGCAGGGGGCAGTACGAGCAGTACTTC.

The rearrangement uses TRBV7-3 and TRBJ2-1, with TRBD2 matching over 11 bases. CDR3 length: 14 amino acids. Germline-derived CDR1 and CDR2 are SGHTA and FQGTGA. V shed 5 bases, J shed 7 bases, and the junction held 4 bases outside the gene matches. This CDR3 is CASSPSGRINEQFF. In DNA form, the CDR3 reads TGTGCCAGCAGCCCTAGCGGGAGGATTAATGAGCAGTTCTTC.

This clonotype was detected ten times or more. In nucleotides, the CDR3 is TGTGCCAGCAGCTCGGACAGCTCCTACGAGCAGTACTTC. Translating gives CASSSDSSYEQYF. The chain links TRBV28 to TRBJ2-7, with D possibly being TRBD1 (6 bases). Deletions cut 6 bases from V and 0 bases from J, with 9 bases between. Germline CDR1 is MDHEN and CDR2 is SYDVKM. The CDR3 has 13 residues.

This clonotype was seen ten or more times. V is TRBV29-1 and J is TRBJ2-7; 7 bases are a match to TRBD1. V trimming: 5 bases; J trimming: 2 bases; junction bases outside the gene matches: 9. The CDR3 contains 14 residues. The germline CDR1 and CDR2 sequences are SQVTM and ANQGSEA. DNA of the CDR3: TGCAGCGTTCACAGGGGAAACCCCCCCTACGAGCAGTACTTC. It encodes CSVHRGNPPYEQYF.

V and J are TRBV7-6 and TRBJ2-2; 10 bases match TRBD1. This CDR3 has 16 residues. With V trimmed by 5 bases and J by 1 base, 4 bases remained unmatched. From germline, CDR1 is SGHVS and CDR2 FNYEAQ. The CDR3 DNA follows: TGTGCCAGCAGCGGGGGGACAGGGGTGAACACCGGGGAGCTGTTTTTT. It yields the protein CASSGGTGVNTGELFF.

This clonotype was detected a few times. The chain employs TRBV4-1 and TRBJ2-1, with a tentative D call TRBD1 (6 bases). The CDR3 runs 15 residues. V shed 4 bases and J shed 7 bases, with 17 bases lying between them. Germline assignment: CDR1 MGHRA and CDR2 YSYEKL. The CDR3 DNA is TGCGCCAGCAGCCTTAACTACCTAGGGGGAAATGAGCAGTTCTTC. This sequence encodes CASSLNYLGGNEQFF.

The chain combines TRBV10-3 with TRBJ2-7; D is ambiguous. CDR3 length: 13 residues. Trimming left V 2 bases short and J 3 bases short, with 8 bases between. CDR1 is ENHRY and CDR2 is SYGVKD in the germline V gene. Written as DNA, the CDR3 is TGTGCCATCAGTGAGGGGCAGAACTACGAGCAGTACTTC. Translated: CAISEGQNYEQYF.

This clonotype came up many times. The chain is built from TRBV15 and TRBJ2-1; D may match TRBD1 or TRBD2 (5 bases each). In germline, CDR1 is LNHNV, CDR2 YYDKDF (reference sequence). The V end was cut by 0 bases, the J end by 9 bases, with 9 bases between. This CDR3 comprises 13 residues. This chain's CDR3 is CATSRDQGREQFF. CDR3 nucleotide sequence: TGTGCCACCAGCAGAGATCAGGGACGTGAGCAGTTCTTC.

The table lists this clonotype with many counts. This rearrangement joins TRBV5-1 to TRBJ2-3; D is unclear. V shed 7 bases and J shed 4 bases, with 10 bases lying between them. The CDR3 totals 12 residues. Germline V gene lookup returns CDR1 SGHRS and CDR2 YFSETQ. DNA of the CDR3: TGCGCCAGCCTTTTGCTCGCAGATACGCAGTATTTT. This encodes CASLLLADTQYF.

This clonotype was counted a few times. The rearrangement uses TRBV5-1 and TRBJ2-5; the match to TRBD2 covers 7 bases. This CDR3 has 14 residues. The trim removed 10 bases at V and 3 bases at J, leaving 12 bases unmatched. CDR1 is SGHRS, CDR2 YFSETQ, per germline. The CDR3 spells CASSGTSAKETQYF. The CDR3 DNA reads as TGCGCCTCGTCAGGCACTAGCGCTAAAGAGACCCAGTACTTC.

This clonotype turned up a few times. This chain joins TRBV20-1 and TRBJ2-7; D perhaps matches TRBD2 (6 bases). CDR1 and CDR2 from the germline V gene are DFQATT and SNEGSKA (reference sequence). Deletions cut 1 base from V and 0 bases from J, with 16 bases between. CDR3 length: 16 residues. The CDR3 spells CSARGSRLVRSYEQYF. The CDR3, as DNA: TGCAGTGCTAGAGGGTCCCGACTAGTCCGCTCCTACGAGCAGTACTTC.

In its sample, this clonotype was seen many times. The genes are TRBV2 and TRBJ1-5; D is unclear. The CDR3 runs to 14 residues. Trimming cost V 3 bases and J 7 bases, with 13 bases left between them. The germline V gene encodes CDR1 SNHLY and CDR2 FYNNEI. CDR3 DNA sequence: TGTGCCAGCAGTGAGGAGGAGGTGAGACAGCCCCAGCATTTT. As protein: CASSEEEVRQPQHF.

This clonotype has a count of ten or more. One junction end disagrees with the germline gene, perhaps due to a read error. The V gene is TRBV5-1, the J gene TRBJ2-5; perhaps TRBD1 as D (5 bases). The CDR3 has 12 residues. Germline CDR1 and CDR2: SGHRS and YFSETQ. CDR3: CASSLAGETQYF. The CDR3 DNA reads TGTGCCAGCAGCTTAGCAGGGGAGACCCAGTACTTC.

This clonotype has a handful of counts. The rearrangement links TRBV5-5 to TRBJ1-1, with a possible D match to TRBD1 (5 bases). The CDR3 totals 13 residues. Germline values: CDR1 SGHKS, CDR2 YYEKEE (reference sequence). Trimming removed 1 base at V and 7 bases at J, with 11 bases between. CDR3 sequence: CASSLRQGGEAFF. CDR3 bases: TGTGCCAGCAGCTTGAGGCAGGGCGGTGAAGCTTTCTTT.

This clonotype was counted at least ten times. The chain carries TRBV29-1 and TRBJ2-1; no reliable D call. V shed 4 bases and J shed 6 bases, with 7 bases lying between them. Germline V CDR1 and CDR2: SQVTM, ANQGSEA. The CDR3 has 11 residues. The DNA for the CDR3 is TGCAGCGTTGGTATCTCCAATGAGCAGTTCTTC. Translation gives CSVGISNEQFF.

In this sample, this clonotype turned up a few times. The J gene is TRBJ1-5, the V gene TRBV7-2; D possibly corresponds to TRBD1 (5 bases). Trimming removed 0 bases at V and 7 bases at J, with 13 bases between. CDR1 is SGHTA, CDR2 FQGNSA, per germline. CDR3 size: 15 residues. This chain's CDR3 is CASSLAPSWDQPQHF. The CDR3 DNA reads TGTGCCAGCAGCTTAGCGCCCAGTTGGGACCAGCCCCAGCATTTT. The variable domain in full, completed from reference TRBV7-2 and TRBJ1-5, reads GAGVSQSPSNKVTEKGKDVELRCDPISGHTALYWYRQSLGQGLEFLIYFQGNSAPDKSGLPSDRFSAERTGGSVSTLTIQRTQQEDSAVYLCASSLAPSWDQPQHFGDGTRLSIL.

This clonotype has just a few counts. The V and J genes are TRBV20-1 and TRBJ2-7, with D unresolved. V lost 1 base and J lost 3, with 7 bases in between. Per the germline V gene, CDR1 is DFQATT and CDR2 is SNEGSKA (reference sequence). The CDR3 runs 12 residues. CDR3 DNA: TGCAGTGCTAGAGGGCAGCTCTACGAGCAGTACTTC. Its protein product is CSARGQLYEQYF.

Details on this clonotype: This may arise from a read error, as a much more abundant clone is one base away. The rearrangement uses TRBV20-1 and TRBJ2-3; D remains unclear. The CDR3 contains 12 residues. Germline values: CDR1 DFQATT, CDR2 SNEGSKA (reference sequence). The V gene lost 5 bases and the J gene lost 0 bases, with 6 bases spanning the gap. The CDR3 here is CSAPQSTDTQYF. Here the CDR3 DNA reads TGCAGTGCTCCCCAAAGCACAGATACGCAGTATTTT.

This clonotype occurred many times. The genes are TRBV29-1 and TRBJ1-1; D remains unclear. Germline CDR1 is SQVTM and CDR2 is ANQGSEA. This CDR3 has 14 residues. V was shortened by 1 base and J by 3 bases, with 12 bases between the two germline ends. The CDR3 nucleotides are TGCAGCGTTGAAGGTGGGGTGAGGGACACTGAAGCTTTCTTT. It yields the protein CSVEGGVRDTEAFF.

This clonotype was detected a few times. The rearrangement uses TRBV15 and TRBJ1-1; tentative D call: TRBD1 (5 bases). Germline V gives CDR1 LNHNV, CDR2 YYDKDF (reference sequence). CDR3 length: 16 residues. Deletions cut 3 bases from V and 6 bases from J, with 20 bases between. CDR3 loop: CATSRAGGSRDAEAFF. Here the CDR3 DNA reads TGTGCCACCAGCAGGGCGGGTGGCAGCCGGGACGCTGAAGCTTTCTTT.

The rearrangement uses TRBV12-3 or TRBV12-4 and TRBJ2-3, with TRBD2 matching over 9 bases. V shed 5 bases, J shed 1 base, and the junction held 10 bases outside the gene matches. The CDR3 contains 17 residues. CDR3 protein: CASSRTIAGDGTDTQYF. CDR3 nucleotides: TGTGCCAGCAGTCGTACCATAGCGGGAGATGGCACAGATACGCAGTATTTT.

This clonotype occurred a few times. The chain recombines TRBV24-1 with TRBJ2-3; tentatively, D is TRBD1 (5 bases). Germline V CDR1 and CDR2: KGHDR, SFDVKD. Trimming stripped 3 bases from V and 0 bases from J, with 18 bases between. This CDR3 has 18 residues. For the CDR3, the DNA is TGTGCCACCAGTGATCGATACGCCCAGGGCCTCAGCACAGATACGCAGTATTTT. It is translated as CATSDRYAQGLSTDTQYF.

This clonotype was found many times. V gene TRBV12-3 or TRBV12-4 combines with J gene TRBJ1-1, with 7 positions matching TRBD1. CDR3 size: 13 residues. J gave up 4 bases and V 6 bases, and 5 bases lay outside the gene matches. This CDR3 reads CASSRTGVTEAFF. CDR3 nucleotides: TGTGCCAGCAGCAGAACAGGGGTCACTGAAGCTTTCTTT.

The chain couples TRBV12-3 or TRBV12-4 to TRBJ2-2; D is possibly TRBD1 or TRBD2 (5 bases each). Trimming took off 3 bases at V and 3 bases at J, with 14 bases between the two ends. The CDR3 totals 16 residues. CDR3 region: CASSFYRTSDTGELFF. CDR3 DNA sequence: TGTGCCAGCAGTTTTTACAGGACTTCCGACACCGGGGAGCTGTTTTTT.